This section outlines one T cell receptor beta chain sequence together with its context. Its antigen is as yet unknown. Other DNA sequences within the sample encode an identical CDR3. The data stem from a study of PD-1 blockade in mismatch repair-deficient tumors. Repertoires were generated with immunoSEQ multiplex PCR, while TCRdb's copy carries only in-frame clones and drops some. The sample comprises around 110,000 clones, around three quarters of which are singletons, and roughly 4.8% rests with the top ten. V lost 3 bases and J 5 bases, leaving 4 bases between the germline ends. This CDR3 is built from 11 residues. Germline V gene lookup returns CDR1 SEHNR and CDR2 FQNEAQ (reference sequence). General study results and limits: After pembrolizumab, tumor-resident clones rose rapidly, then generally contracted before radiologic responses.

The TCR-sequenced patients were a few responders to pembrolizumab. The sequence derives from an adult with mismatch repair-deficient cancer. Sequenced here: peripheral blood, sampled more than 58 weeks after starting pembrolizumab. The V gene is TRBV7-9, the J gene TRBJ2-5; D not resolved. The CDR3 sequence is CASSLDETQYF. The CDR3 DNA sequence: TGTGCCAGCAGCTTGGATGAGACCCAGTACTTC.